The clone carrying this T cell receptor (beta chain) qualifies as large. Antigen unknown. This entry comes from a study of cytomegalovirus exposure and HLA in healthy donors. Findings and caveats of the study: Later work found most CMV-associated TCR beta chains apparently HLA-restricted.

Germline CDR1 MNHNS, CDR2 SASEGT. The V end was cut by 2 bases, the J end by 2 bases, with 13 bases between. The CDR3 has 15 residues. PCR was performed using 60 Vbeta and 13 Jbeta primers. Repertoires were generated with immunoSEQ multiplex PCR, while TCRdb's copy carries only in-frame clones and drops some. This table has fewer than 130,000 clones, approximately 82% appearing once. What was sequenced was PBMCs. The TCR was taken from a man aged 25 to 40 in good health and CMV-seropositive. The chain combines TRBV6-1 with TRBJ2-7, with D uncertain. The CDR3 region has the DNA TGTGCCAGCAGTGAAAGTTTCGGTTACCCCTACGAGCAGTACTTC. This codes for CASSESFGYPYEQYF.